This T cell receptor (beta chain) is drawn from a study of OX40 agonist ivuxolimab in advanced cancers. In the study overall: Antecedent anti-PD-1, anti-PD-L1 or anti-CTLA-4 therapy was permissible, with roughly 36% having received some. Partial responses were achieved by three patients: one hepatocellular carcinoma, two cutaneous melanoma.

As regards this clone: What it recognizes is unknown.

General study points: Near-lowest levels of clonal expansion characterized partial responders at 0.1-3.0 mg/kg.

TCRdb's copy holds only in-frame clones and misses some; the assay was immunoSEQ multiplex PCR. The sample contains 71,000 or so clones, 86% of which appear only once. The length of the CDR3 is 17 residues. Germline-derived CDR1 and CDR2 are SGDLS and YYNGEE. V gave up 0 bases and J gave up 2 bases; unmatched junction bases: 10. The J gene is TRBJ2-5, the V gene TRBV9, with 7 bases identical to TRBD2. The clonotype was recovered from an adult with an advanced solid tumor such as melanoma, head and neck, liver or kidney cancer. The source was CD4+ or CD8+ T cells sorted from blood, collected in a trial of the OX40 agonist ivuxolimab. The CDR3 sequence: CASSVGKTGGQQETQYF. The DNA for the CDR3 is TGTGCCAGCAGCGTAGGAAAAACGGGAGGCCAACAAGAGACCCAGTACTTC.